The 19 T cell receptor beta chains in this list originate from one sample, sequenced in a study of blood T cell repertoires in COVID-19 (dated by TCRdb to about 2020). Receptor libraries were prepared by the immunoSEQ multiplex PCR assay. The clones in this table, taken by TCRdb from immuneACCESS, are in-frame only. Not every clone is retained; where verified, under half of the shortfall comes from an unresolved V gene, and the cause of the rest is unknown. The sample table lists approximately 410,000 clones, about nine tenths of them with a count of one. The top ten constitute more than 1.4% of the sample. Source material: peripheral blood. Receptor source: a woman aged 25 to 39 with active or convalescent COVID-19.

The chain couples TRBV10-1 to TRBJ2-3; D might be TRBD1 (5 bases). Germline CDR1 and CDR2: WNHNN and SYGVQD (reference sequence). V was shortened by 4 bases and J by 0 bases, with 14 bases between the two germline ends. The CDR3 is 16 amino acids. The CDR3 protein is CASSGFLGLSTDTQYF. In nucleotides, the CDR3 is TGCGCCAGCAGTGGATTTCTGGGGCTAAGCACAGATACGCAGTATTTT.

The chain combines TRBV5-1 with TRBJ1-2; D unclear. Germline loops: CDR1 SGHRS, CDR2 YFSETQ. V gave up 6 bases and J gave up 6 bases, with 18 bases separating them. This CDR3 comprises 14 residues. The CDR3: CASTPNRVSDGYTF. CDR3 nucleotide sequence: TGCGCCAGCACCCCGAATCGGGTCAGCGATGGCTACACCTTC.

DNA for the CDR3: TGTGCCAGCACCCCTTCGGGACAGATGAACACTGAAGCTTTCTTT. Protein product: CASTPSGQMNTEAFF. The chain couples TRBV6-2 or TRBV6-3 to TRBJ1-1; 7 nucleotides agree with TRBD1. The germline V gene encodes CDR1 MNHEY and CDR2 SVGEGT. V lost 7 bases, J lost 0 bases, and 8 bases stayed unmatched. The CDR3 runs to 15 residues.

The count of this clone is one. The chain employs TRBV3-1 (or the pseudogene TRBV3-2) and TRBJ2-2; 10 bases are a match to TRBD1. Germline V gene sequence: CDR1 LGHDT, CDR2 YNNKEL (reference sequence). V shed 3 bases, J shed 4 bases, and the junction held 14 bases outside the gene matches. This CDR3 contains 19 residues. CDR3 DNA sequence: TGTGCCAGCAGCCACCAGAGGACAGGGGGGGTTTGGGGCACCGGGGAGCTGTTTTTT. It encodes CASSHQRTGGVWGTGELFF.

The gene calls are TRBV5-4 and TRBJ1-2; 8 bases align to TRBD1. With V trimmed by 5 bases and J by 6 bases, 9 bases remained unmatched. The CDR3 extends over 14 amino acids. Looked up from germline, CDR1 is SGHNT and CDR2 is YYREEE (reference sequence). The CDR3 region is CASRQAGGSHGYTF. DNA of the CDR3: TGTGCCAGCAGACAGGCAGGGGGCTCCCATGGCTACACCTTC.

This clone was observed once. V and J are TRBV5-6 and TRBJ2-1, with TRBD2 as a possible D gene (5 bases). This CDR3 is built from 13 residues. V was pared by 3 bases and J by 10 bases, with 14 bases between. The V gene's germline CDR1 is SGHDT and CDR2 YYEEEE. The CDR3: CASSSPPSWEQFF. In nucleotides, the CDR3 is TGTGCCAGCAGCTCGCCCCCTAGCTGGGAGCAGTTCTTC.

This clone has only a few counts. The chain joins TRBV6-5 to TRBJ1-2, with 7 bases lining up with TRBD1. V shed 2 bases and J 8 bases; nucleotides not matched to a gene: 11. The length of the CDR3 is 15 residues. Germline assignment: CDR1 MNHEY and CDR2 SVGAGI. CDR3 protein: CASSYSPTGAWGYTF. The CDR3 bases are TGTGCCAGCAGTTACAGTCCAACAGGGGCCTGGGGCTACACCTTC.

The chain has TRBV18 and TRBJ2-6; 7 bases fit TRBD1. Germline-derived CDR1 and CDR2 are KGHSH and LQKENI. Losses at the gene ends were 6 bases for V and 2 bases for J; bases not matched to a gene: 4. This CDR3 comprises 15 residues. Written as DNA, the CDR3 is TGTGCCAGCTCCGCCGGACAGGCTGGGGCCAACGTCCTGACTTTC. This translates into CASSAGQAGANVLTF.

The chain uses TRBV10-1 and TRBJ2-2; D is possibly TRBD2 (6 bases). This CDR3 spans 20 amino acids. Germline assignment: CDR1 WNHNN and CDR2 SYGVQD (reference sequence). V was pared by 3 bases and J by 0 bases, with 23 bases between. CDR3: CASSDLYGAAGGANTGELFF. CDR3 nucleotide sequence: TGCGCCAGCAGTGATCTCTACGGGGCAGCGGGCGGCGCGAACACCGGGGAGCTGTTTTTT.

In this sample, this clone turned up once. The V and J genes are TRBV5-4 and TRBJ2-1; 10 bases fit TRBD1. The CDR3 loop spans 17 amino acids. Germline-derived CDR1 and CDR2 are SGHNT and YYREEE (reference sequence). Trimming cost V 0 bases and J 6 bases; bases outside gene matches: 9. CDR3 sequence reads: CASSLGSGTGAGNEQFF. CDR3 nucleotide sequence: TGTGCCAGCAGCTTGGGAAGTGGGACAGGGGCTGGCAATGAGCAGTTCTTC.

V usage is TRBV9 and J usage is TRBJ2-1; D ambiguous. Germline CDR1 is SGDLS and CDR2 is YYNGEE. Trimming stripped 2 bases from V and 6 bases from J, with 18 bases between. This CDR3 comprises 16 residues. The CDR3 sequence is CASSVEVGFPPNEQFF. DNA of the CDR3: TGTGCCAGCAGCGTCGAGGTTGGCTTCCCTCCCAATGAGCAGTTCTTC.

This chain connects TRBV15 to TRBJ2-7, with 7 bases lining up with TRBD2. The CDR3 consists of 15 residues. After removal of 6 bases from V and 0 bases from J, the junction contained 8 bases not matched to a gene. Germline lookup yields CDR1 LNHNV and CDR2 YYDKDF (reference sequence). For the CDR3, the DNA is TGTGCCACCAGTCCCACCCGGGACTACTCCTACGAGCAGTACTTC. Its translation: CATSPTRDYSYEQYF.

V usage is TRBV6-1 and J usage is TRBJ1-1; D unclear. The CDR3 length is 16 residues. Germline CDR1 MNHNS, CDR2 SASEGT. V lost 4 bases, J lost 4 bases, and 19 bases lay in between. CDR3 DNA sequence: TGTGCCAGCAGTGTCCAATATTTAGGGAGTAGCACTGAAGCTTTCTTT. Protein: CASSVQYLGSSTEAFF.

This chain joins TRBV11-1 and TRBJ1-1; unclear D gene. CDR3 length equals 13 residues. V was clipped by 5 bases and J by 4 bases, with 11 bases between them. Germline V lookup: CDR1 SGHAT, CDR2 FQDESV (reference sequence). CDR3 residues: CASSPPAGTEAFF. CDR3 nucleotide sequence: TGTGCCAGCAGCCCTCCGGCGGGCACTGAAGCTTTCTTT.

On this clone: One end of the junction does not line up with germline, which may come from a read error. The rearrangement uses TRBV10-2 and TRBJ1-1, with D possibly being TRBD1 (6 bases). The CDR3 is made up of 11 amino acids. CDR1 is WSHSY, CDR2 SAAADI, per germline. CDR3 sequence: CASSAERDTVF. Written as DNA, the CDR3 is TGCGCCAGCAGTGCGGAACGGGACACCGTCTTT.

CDR3 residues: CASSLVLEWTSGNTIYF. The CDR3 DNA sequence: TGTGCCAGCAGCTTAGTATTAGAGTGGACTTCTGGAAACACCATATATTTT. The V gene is TRBV7-2, the J gene TRBJ1-3, with D unresolved. From germline, CDR1 is SGHTA and CDR2 FQGNSA. The length of the CDR3 is 17 residues. Trimming took 1 base from V and 1 from J, leaving 14 bases between them.

The chain is built from TRBV6-6 and TRBJ1-1; 8 nucleotides align to TRBD1. The length of the CDR3 is 15 residues. The germline CDR1 and CDR2 sequences are MNHNY and SVGAGI (reference sequence). The J segment lost 1 base and the V segment lost 6 bases, leaving 7 bases of the junction unmatched. The DNA for the CDR3 is TGTGCCAGCAGACCCTGGACAGGGCAGAACACTGAAGCTTTCTTT. Its protein product is CASRPWTGQNTEAFF.

The chain joins TRBV25-1 to TRBJ2-7; 8 positions agree with TRBD1. The length of the CDR3 is 15 residues. The germline V gene encodes CDR1 MGHDK and CDR2 SYGVNS. Germline trimming cut 6 bases from V and 0 bases from J; bases unmatched to any gene: 7. The CDR3 here is CASRDPGQGSYEQYF. In nucleotides, the CDR3 is TGTGCCAGCAGGGACCCAGGACAGGGCTCCTACGAGCAGTACTTC.

The chain recombines TRBV2 with TRBJ1-2; D gene unclear. Germline V CDR1 and CDR2: SNHLY, FYNNEI. This CDR3 contains 16 residues. Trimming took 5 bases from V and 2 from J, leaving 18 bases between them. The CDR3 is CASSPLGVRENYGYTF. The CDR3 DNA is TGTGCCAGCAGTCCTTTAGGAGTGAGGGAAAACTATGGCTACACCTTC.